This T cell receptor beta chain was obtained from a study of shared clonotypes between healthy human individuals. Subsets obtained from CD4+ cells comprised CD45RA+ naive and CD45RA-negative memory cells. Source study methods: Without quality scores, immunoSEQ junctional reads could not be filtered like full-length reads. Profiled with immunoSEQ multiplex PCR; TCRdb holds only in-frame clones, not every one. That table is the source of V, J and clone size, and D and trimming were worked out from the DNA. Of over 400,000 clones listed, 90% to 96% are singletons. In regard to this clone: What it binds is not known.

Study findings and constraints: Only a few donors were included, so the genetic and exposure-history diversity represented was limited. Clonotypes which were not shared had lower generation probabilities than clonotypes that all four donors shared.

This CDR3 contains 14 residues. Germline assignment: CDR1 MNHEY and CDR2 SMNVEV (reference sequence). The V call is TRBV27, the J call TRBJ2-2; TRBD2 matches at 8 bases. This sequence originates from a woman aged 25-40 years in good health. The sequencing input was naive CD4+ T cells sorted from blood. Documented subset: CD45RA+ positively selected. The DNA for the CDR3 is TGTGCTGCCAAGCGGGAGTTAACCACCGGGGAGCTGTTTTTT. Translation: CAAKRELTTGELFF.